Shown below are 10 T cell receptor beta chains from a single sample sequenced in a study of CD8+CD57+ T cells in acquired aplastic anemia. Those patients picked for sequencing had displayed CD8+CD57+ cell expansion on flow cytometry. For CDR3 and TCR beta VDJ profiling, genomic DNA was the template used. TCRdb reprocessed the reads with MiXCR, giving one entry per CDR3 protein. The repertoire holds 150,000 to 180,000 distinct CDR3 sequences, approximately 52% seen once, with about 12% in the top ten. Material for sequencing was sorted CD4+, CD8+, or CD8+CD57+ T cells (not recorded which) from PBMCs. These receptors were taken from a human donor with aplastic anemia.

Ten or more counts support this clonotype. V is TRBV4-1 and J is TRBJ1-6; possibly TRBD1 for D (6 bases). The germline V gene encodes CDR1 MGHRA and CDR2 YSYEKL. V lost 4 bases, J lost 4 bases, and 17 bases lay in between. The CDR3 totals 17 residues. The CDR3 is CASSRIGTPDYNSPLHF. The CDR3 nucleotides read TGCGCCAGCAGCCGCATAGGGACACCAGATTATAATTCACCCCTCCACTTT.

The J gene is TRBJ2-5, the V gene TRBV25-1; 9 nucleotides agree with TRBD1. V lost 3 bases and J lost 2; bases outside the gene matches: 4. The CDR3 has 15 amino acids. Germline assignment: CDR1 MGHDK and CDR2 SYGVNS. The CDR3 DNA sequence: TGTGCCAGCAGTGAGACAGGGGGAGGGCAAGAGACCCAGTACTTC. Protein product: CASSETGGGQETQYF.

There are many counts of this clonotype. The rearrangement joins TRBV14 to TRBJ1-3, with TRBD1 matching over 7 bases. The CDR3 runs to 17 residues. CDR1 and CDR2 (germline): SGHDN, FVKESK. With 1 base clipped from V and 0 bases from J, the junction kept 6 bases outside the gene matches. Here the CDR3 DNA reads TGTGCCAGCAGCCAAGTAGTAAGGACAGGCTCTGGAAACACCATATATTTT. Its translation: CASSQVVRTGSGNTIYF.

The chain joins TRBV20-1 to TRBJ2-3; 9 nucleotides line up with TRBD2. V lost 6 bases to trimming and J lost 5 bases; unmatched junction nucleotides: 9. Germline V gene data show CDR1 as DFQATT and CDR2 as SNEGSKA (reference sequence). The CDR3 covers 14 residues. The CDR3: CSAVAGAPGDTQYF. DNA for the CDR3: TGCAGTGCCGTAGCGGGGGCTCCGGGAGATACGCAGTATTTT.

The table lists this clonotype with a count of one. The chain links TRBV12-3 or TRBV12-4 to TRBJ1-5; D unclear. V dropped 3 bases and J dropped 3 bases, with 6 bases sitting between them. The CDR3 has 13 residues. CDR3 region: CASSLHFNQPQHF. In DNA form, the CDR3 reads TGTGCCAGCAGTTTGCACTTCAATCAGCCCCAGCATTTT.

The rearrangement links TRBV2 to TRBJ2-3, with TRBD2 matching over 10 bases. J gave up 6 bases and V 10 bases, and 7 bases lay outside the gene matches. CDR3 size: 13 residues. Germline CDR1 is SNHLY and CDR2 is FYNNEI. CDR3 DNA sequence: TGTGCCACCAGACTAGCGGGCCCCGATACGCAGTATTTT. Residues: CATRLAGPDTQYF.

V usage is TRBV9 and J usage is TRBJ2-7; 7 nucleotides line up with TRBD2. This CDR3 is 11 amino acids long. Germline assignment: CDR1 SGDLS and CDR2 YYNGEE. V gave up 7 bases and J gave up 7 bases; unmatched junction bases: 5. CDR3 in amino acids: CASGDGGEQYF. The CDR3 DNA sequence: TGTGCCAGCGGTGACGGGGGGGAGCAGTACTTC.

The J gene is TRBJ1-1, the V gene TRBV20-1; no definite D call. V shed 0 bases and J shed 1 base, with 9 bases lying between them. Germline lookup yields CDR1 DFQATT and CDR2 SNEGSKA (reference sequence). The CDR3 spans 14 residues. The CDR3 nucleotides read TGCAGTGCTAGAGACCGGACGGAGAACACTGAAGCTTTCTTT. Translation: CSARDRTENTEAFF.

In its sample, this clonotype was seen many times. The chain joins TRBV2 to TRBJ2-4, with D unresolved. Germline V gene lookup returns CDR1 SNHLY and CDR2 FYNNEI. The length of the CDR3 is 14 residues. V lost 4 bases, J lost 5 bases, and 12 bases lay in between. CDR3 DNA sequence: TGTGCCAGCAGTGGCAGCACAATTGAAAACATTCAGTACTTC. This encodes CASSGSTIENIQYF.

The table lists this clonotype with many counts. The CDR3 DNA reads TGTGCCAGCAGCTTACGCTCCGGGACACCACAAGAGACCCAGTACTTC. Residues: CASSLRSGTPQETQYF. The gene calls are TRBV7-6 and TRBJ2-5, with TRBD1 as a possible D gene (6 bases). V was shortened by 2 bases and J by 2 bases, with 15 bases between the two germline ends. Germline values: CDR1 SGHVS, CDR2 FNYEAQ. The CDR3 runs to 16 residues.